Listed below are T cell receptor beta chains from one sample, sequenced in a study of T cells in localized non-small cell lung cancer. Some clones are missing from TCRdb's copy, which holds only in-frame ones; the method was immunoSEQ multiplex PCR. The repertoire holds 20,000 to 25,000 clones, with roughly 88% as singletons. The material was peripheral blood mononuclear cells, obtained before any cancer treatment. The source is a woman aged 40-69 years with stage III lung adenocarcinoma. The CDR3 runs from the conserved cysteine through the conserved F or W. Fields, in order: clone size, J gene, D gene, V gene, CDR3 protein, CDR3 DNA. A D gene is named only where the DNA matches it firmly. Clone size appears in some rows only: once, few, many, or a class for an expanded clone.

NA	TRBJ2-7	TRBD2	TRBV10-3	CAISGLAGGPAAYEQYF	TGTGCCATCAGCGGACTAGCGGGAGGGCCTGCGGCCTACGAGCAGTACTTC
NA	TRBJ2-1	TRBD2	TRBV5-1	CASSEGLPGNEQFF	TGCGCCAGCAGCGAGGGACTACCGGGGAATGAGCAGTTCTTC
NA	TRBJ2-6	TRBD1	TRBV27	CASSPTPGQGAPSGANVLTF	TGTGCCAGCAGTCCGACTCCGGGACAGGGGGCTCCCTCTGGGGCCAACGTCCTGACTTTC
NA	TRBJ2-5	NA	TRBV12-5	CASGLGGRETQYF	TGTGCTAGTGGTTTGGGGGGGCGGGAGACCCAGTACTTC
NA	TRBJ2-2	NA	TRBV11-3	CASSLEGVGELFF	TGTGCCAGCAGCCTAGAGGGTGTCGGGGAGCTGTTTTTT
NA	TRBJ1-2	NA	TRBV5-4	CASSLLAEPGENYGYTF	TGTGCCAGCAGCTTGCTGGCCGAGCCCGGCGAGAACTATGGCTACACCTTC
NA	TRBJ2-7	NA	TRBV4-2	CASSQAGSYEQYF	TGTGCCAGCAGCCAAGCTGGCAGCTACGAGCAGTACTTC
NA	TRBJ2-7	NA	TRBV29-1	CSVDGSGASYEQYF	TGCAGCGTTGATGGGTCGGGGGCCTCCTACGAGCAGTACTTC
NA	TRBJ2-1	TRBD2	TRBV5-1	CASSGGLAGVQEQFF	TGCGCCAGCAGCGGTGGACTAGCGGGAGTTCAGGAGCAGTTCTTC
NA	TRBJ1-1	TRBD1	TRBV6-5	CASSWDRYNTEAFF	TGTGCCAGCAGTTGGGACAGATACAACACTGAAGCTTTCTTT
NA	TRBJ1-3	NA	TRBV6-1	CASRRPGSSGNTIYF	TGTGCCAGCAGAAGGCCGGGGAGCTCTGGAAACACCATATATTTT
NA	TRBJ2-1	TRBD2	TRBV6-5	CASSYSSSGGVAEQFF	TGTGCCAGCAGTTACTCGTCTAGCGGGGGAGTGGCTGAGCAGTTCTTC
NA	TRBJ2-5	NA	TRBV12-1	CAIGGRETQYF	TGTGCCATAGGGGGGAGAGAGACCCAGTACTTC
NA	TRBJ2-3	NA	TRBV4-1	CASSQDPGADTQYF	TGCGCCAGCAGCCAAGATCCCGGGGCAGATACGCAGTATTTT
few	TRBJ1-2	NA	TRBV27	CASSLGRGSGYTF	TGTGCCAGCAGTTTAGGCAGGGGAAGCGGCTACACCTTC
NA	TRBJ2-1	TRBD2	TRBV5-1	CASSLAGRDNEQFF	TGCGCCAGCAGCTTGGCCGGGAGGGACAATGAGCAGTTCTTC
NA	TRBJ2-3	NA	TRBV11-2	CASSLDRPTDTQYF	TGTGCCAGCAGCTTGGACAGACCCACAGATACGCAGTATTTT
NA	TRBJ2-7	TRBD1	TRBV19	CASSIGQGSYEQYF	TGTGCCAGTAGTATTGGACAGGGCTCCTACGAGCAGTACTTC
NA	TRBJ2-7	NA	TRBV27	CASPGWGSYEQYF	TGTGCCAGCCCCGGGTGGGGGTCCTACGAGCAGTACTTC
NA	TRBJ1-6	NA	TRBV19	CASRSSYNSPLHF	TGTGCCAGTCGGAGCTCCTATAATTCACCCCTCCACTTT
once	TRBJ2-7	TRBD1	TRBV11-2	CASRSGTGNDEQYF	TGTGCCAGCAGGTCCGGGACAGGAAACGACGAGCAGTACTTC
NA	TRBJ2-7	NA	TRBV5-1	CASSLGGPGYEQYF	TGCGCCAGCAGCTTAGGGGGGCCAGGCTACGAGCAGTACTTC
NA	TRBJ1-1	NA	TRBV7-8	CASSLAVAEAFF	TGTGCCAGCAGCTTAGCGGTCGCTGAAGCTTTCTTT
once	TRBJ1-5	NA	TRBV10-3	CAISESGGNQPQHF	TGTGCCATCAGTGAGTCGGGGGGCAATCAGCCCCAGCATTTT
NA	TRBJ1-5	NA	TRBV28	CASSLSPPSFQPQHF	TGTGCCAGCAGTTTAAGTCCTCCATCTTTTCAGCCCCAGCATTTT
NA	TRBJ2-1	TRBD2	TRBV29-1	CSVPGTSGGRSYNEQFF	TGCAGCGTTCCCGGGACTAGCGGGGGGAGAAGCTACAATGAGCAGTTCTTC
NA	TRBJ1-1	TRBD1	TRBV7-8	CASSLWTGTNTEAFF	TGTGCCAGCAGCCTTTGGACAGGGACGAACACTGAAGCTTTCTTT
NA	TRBJ2-1	TRBD2	TRBV7-2	CASSLLAGGNEQFF	TGTGCCAGCAGCTTACTAGCGGGGGGCAATGAGCAGTTCTTC
NA	TRBJ1-6	NA	TRBV9	CASSAQAIGYNSPLHF	TGTGCCAGCAGCGCCCAGGCGATAGGGTATAATTCACCCCTCCACTTT
NA	TRBJ2-1	NA	TRBV6-5	CASSYSGGVGNEQFF	TGTGCCAGCAGTTACTCAGGGGGGGTCGGCAATGAGCAGTTCTTC
NA	TRBJ1-5	NA	TRBV9	CASSLGPNQPQHF	TGTGCCAGCAGCCTCGGACCCAATCAGCCCCAGCATTTT
NA	TRBJ2-1	TRBD1	TRBV5-4	CASSSGAGGSYNEQFF	TGTGCCAGCAGCTCCGGGGCAGGGGGCTCCTACAATGAGCAGTTCTTC
NA	TRBJ2-3	TRBD2	TRBV7-2	CASSLAGTSGGDNTQYF	TGTGCCAGCAGCTTAGCCGGGACTAGCGGGGGAGATAATACGCAGTATTTT
NA	TRBJ1-1	NA	TRBV18	CASSPGSGWSLNTEAFF	TGTGCCAGCTCACCAGGATCTGGGTGGAGCCTGAACACTGAAGCTTTCTTT
NA	TRBJ2-7	TRBD2	TRBV5-4	CASSFSGGVYEQYF	TGTGCCAGCAGCTTCAGCGGGGGGGTCTACGAGCAGTACTTC
NA	TRBJ2-1	NA	TRBV6-6	CASSYTHGPYNEQFF	TGTGCCAGCAGTTACACCCACGGGCCCTACAATGAGCAGTTCTTC
NA	TRBJ2-3	NA	TRBV6-6	CASSPKGRTDTQYF	TGTGCCAGCAGTCCGAAGGGGCGCACAGATACGCAGTATTTT
NA	TRBJ2-1	NA	TRBV18	CASSPRAPRSSYNEQFF	TGTGCCAGCTCACCCCGGGCCCCCCGAAGCTCCTACAATGAGCAGTTCTTC
NA	TRBJ2-7	NA	TRBV10-2	CASSEGGGYEQYF	TGCGCCAGCAGTGAGGGCGGAGGGTACGAGCAGTACTTC
NA	TRBJ2-1	TRBD1	TRBV7-8	CASYRTGKGSEQFF	TGTGCCAGCTATAGGACAGGGAAAGGATCTGAGCAGTTCTTC